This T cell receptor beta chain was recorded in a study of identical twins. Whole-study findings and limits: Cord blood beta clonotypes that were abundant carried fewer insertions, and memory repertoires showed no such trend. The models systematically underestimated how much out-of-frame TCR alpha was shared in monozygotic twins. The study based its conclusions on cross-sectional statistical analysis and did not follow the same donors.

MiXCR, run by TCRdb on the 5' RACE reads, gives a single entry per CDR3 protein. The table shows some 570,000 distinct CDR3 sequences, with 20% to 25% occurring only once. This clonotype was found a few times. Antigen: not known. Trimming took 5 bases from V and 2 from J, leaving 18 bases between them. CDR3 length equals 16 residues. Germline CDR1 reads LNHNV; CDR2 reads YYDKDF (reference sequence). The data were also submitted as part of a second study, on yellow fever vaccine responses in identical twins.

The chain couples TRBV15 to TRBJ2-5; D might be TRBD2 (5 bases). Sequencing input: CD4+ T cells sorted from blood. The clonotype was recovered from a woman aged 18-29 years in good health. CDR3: CATSPGGDSGQETQYF. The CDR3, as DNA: TGTGCCACCAGCCCGGGCGGAGACTCGGGGCAAGAGACCCAGTACTTC.